Listed here is a single TCR beta chain. Its antigen is unknown. No base quality values were provided; no much bigger clone lies one nucleotide off. The data were taken from a study of post-analysis software for immune sequencing data (dated by TCRdb to between 2014 and 2017). For the study in its entirety: Relapsing-remitting, secondary progressive and progressive-relapsing multiple sclerosis were recorded as disease courses, and subtype annotation was lacking for some patients. Patient repertoires were compared against 11 previously published healthy control repertoires from donors aged about 6 to 28 years. A subset of samples was prepared in parallel using single-end sample barcoding, then pooled and co-amplified after Illumina adapter ligation.

To demonstrate the VDJtools post-analysis software, TCR beta repertoires were profiled from the peripheral blood of more than ten young patients with multiple sclerosis. The patients with multiple sclerosis were children and adolescents between roughly 6 and 16 years of age. The investigation overall reported the following: The control group was slightly older than the multiple sclerosis patient group. Several TRBV segments, including TRBV5-6, TRBV5-1 and TRBV20-1, were significantly more frequent in patients than controls. Significantly lower normalized Chao1 diversity was found in multiple sclerosis patients than in controls, suggesting substantial peripheral T-cell clonal expansion. Direct clustering with F measure showed strong co-clustering of samples prepared in the same batch, prompting a batch-effect correction.

CDR1 SGHTA and CDR2 FQGNSA were looked up in the germline V gene. CDR3 length: 15 amino acids, cysteine to phenylalanine. Just the 45-base CDR3 DNA is kept, in frame starting at base 1. Trimming takes 11 bases off V and 1 base off J; junction bases not matched to a gene: 8. The library was prepared using PCR. This sample was sequenced with an Illumina HiSeq 2500. To reduce PCR and sequencing biases, unique molecular identifiers were incorporated into the TCR beta cDNA libraries. Every 1 to 10 million input T cells yielded 500,000 or so cDNA molecules, meaning each molecule approximated one T cell. The patient libraries were prepared and sequenced using the same protocol as the earlier healthy control dataset. Samples belonging to the same batch were prepared together, multiplexed and sequenced on a shared HiSeq lane. As for the original processing: MIGEC was used to process the raw barcoded reads, and molecular identifier groups with only a single read were discarded before consensus assembly and CDR3 extraction. VDJtools was used for post-analysis of the clonotype tables, and diversity was normalized by down-sampling every dataset to the size of the smallest sample. Repertoire overlap clustering matched CDR3 amino acid but not nucleotide sequences to correct batch-related cross-sample contamination. TCRdb redid the processing of the public reads, applying fastp at Q25 and MiXCR, and retained in-frame beta chains. Each CDR3 protein gets just one entry, which takes the most common genes and DNA from the rows behind it. The V and J calls follow TCRdb's processing rather than the paper's. The table for this sample lists over 300,000 distinct CDR3 sequences; roughly 36% of them were counted only once. The top ten clones comprise 10% to 15% of the sample.

The receptor's source is a girl aged 10 to 17 with multiple sclerosis. The sequenced sample consisted of blood. The V and J genes are TRBV7-2 and TRBJ2-1; 10 junctional bases match TRBD2. The nucleotides are TGTGCCCAAAGCGGGGGGGCCTTTTCCTACAATGAGCAGTTCTTC. Its translation reads: CAQSGGAFSYNEQFF.